Given below is one T cell receptor beta chain in context. Its antigen is as yet unknown. This specimen comes from a study of identical twins. Overall study results and limits: With monozygotic twins, out-of-frame TCR alpha sharing exceeded what models estimated.

CDR1 is SGHAT and CDR2 is FQDESV in the germline V gene (reference sequence). V was trimmed by 5 bases and J by 0 bases, leaving 24 bases between them. This CDR3 spans 19 amino acids. TCRdb reprocessed the 5' RACE reads with MiXCR, giving one entry per CDR3 protein. The sample holds just under 650,000 distinct CDR3 sequences, 7.1% seen once. These data were also filed under a second study, of yellow fever vaccine responses in identical twins.

V is TRBV11-1 and J is TRBJ2-3; D remains ambiguous. The sequence came from a woman aged 18-29 years in good health. Specimen: PBMCs. The DNA for the CDR3 is TGTGCCAGCAGCCGAAAGGGCCCGTCCTACCCCTCTAGCACAGATACGCAGTATTTT. As protein: CASSRKGPSYPSSTDTQYF.